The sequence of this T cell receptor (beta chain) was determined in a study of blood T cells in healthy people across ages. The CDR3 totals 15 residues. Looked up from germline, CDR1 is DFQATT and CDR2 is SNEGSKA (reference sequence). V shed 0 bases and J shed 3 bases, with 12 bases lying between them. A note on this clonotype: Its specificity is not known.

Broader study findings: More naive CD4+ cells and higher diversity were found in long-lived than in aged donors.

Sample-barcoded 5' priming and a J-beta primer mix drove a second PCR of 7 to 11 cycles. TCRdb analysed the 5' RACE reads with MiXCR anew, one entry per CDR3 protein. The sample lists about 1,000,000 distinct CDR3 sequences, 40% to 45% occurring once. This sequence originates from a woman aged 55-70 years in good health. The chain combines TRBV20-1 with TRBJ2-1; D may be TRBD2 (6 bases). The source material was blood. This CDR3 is CSARDAGSYYNEQFF. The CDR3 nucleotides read TGCAGTGCTAGAGATGCCGGGAGTTACTACAATGAGCAGTTCTTC.